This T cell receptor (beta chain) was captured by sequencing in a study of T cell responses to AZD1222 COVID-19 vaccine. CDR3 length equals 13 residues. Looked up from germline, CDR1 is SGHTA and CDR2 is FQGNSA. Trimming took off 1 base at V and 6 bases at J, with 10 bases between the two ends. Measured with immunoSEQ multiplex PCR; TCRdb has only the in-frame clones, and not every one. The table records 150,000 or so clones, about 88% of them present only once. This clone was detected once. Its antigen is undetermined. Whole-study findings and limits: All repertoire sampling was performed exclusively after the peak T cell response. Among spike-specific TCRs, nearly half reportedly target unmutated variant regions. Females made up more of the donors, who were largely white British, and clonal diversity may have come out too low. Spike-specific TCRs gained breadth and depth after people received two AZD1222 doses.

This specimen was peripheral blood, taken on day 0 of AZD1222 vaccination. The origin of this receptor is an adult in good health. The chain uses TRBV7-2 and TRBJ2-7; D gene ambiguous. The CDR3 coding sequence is TGTGCCAGCAGCTTAGAAACTTATCGCGAGCAGTACTTC. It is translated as CASSLETYREQYF.